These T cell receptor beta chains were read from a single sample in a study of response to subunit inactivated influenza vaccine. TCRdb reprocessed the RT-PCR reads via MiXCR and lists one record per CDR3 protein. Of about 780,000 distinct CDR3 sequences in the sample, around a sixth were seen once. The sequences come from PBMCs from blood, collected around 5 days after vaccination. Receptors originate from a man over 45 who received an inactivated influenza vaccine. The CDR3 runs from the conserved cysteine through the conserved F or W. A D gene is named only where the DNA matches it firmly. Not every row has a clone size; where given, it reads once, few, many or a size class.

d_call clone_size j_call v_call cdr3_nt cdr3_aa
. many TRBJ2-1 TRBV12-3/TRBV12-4 TGTGCCAGCAGTTTGGGTGGGGGTAAGCAGTTCTTC CASSLGGGKQFF
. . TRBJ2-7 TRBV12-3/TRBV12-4 TGTGCCAGCAGTGAGCGGGACACCTTTTCCTACGAGCAGTACTTC CASSERDTFSYEQYF
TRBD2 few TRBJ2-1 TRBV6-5 TGTGCCAGCAGTTACTTAATAGCGGGAGGGCTAAACAATGAGCAGTTCTTC CASSYLIAGGLNNEQFF
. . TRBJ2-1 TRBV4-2 TGTGCCAGCAGCCAAGCGGGCAGCGGCAATGAGCAGTTCTTC CASSQAGSGNEQFF
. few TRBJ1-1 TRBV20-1 TGCAGTGCTAGGCCGTCGAACACTGAAGCTTTCTTT CSARPSNTEAFF
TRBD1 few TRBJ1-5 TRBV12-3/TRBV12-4 TGTGCCAGCAGTTTAGGAGGGACAGTTGGGAATCAGCCCCAGCATTTT CASSLGGTVGNQPQHF
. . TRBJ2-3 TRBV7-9 TGTGCCAGCAGCTTTGAGCTATGGGCAGATACGCAGTATTTT CASSFELWADTQYF
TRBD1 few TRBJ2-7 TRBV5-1 TGCGCCAGCAGCGAACCCGGACAGGGGGAGGACGAGCAGTACTTC CASSEPGQGEDEQYF
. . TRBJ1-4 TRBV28 TGTGCCAGCAGTTTAGCGACAGTTGTGGATGAAAAACTGTTTTTT CASSLATVVDEKLFF
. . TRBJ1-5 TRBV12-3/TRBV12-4 TGTGCCAGCAGTCTACGGACAGCTAATCAGCCCCAGCATTTT CASSLRTANQPQHF
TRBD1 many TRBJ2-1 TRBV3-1 TGTGCCAGCAGCCAAGATCGGAGGACAGGGGACAATGAGCAGTTCTTC CASSQDRRTGDNEQFF
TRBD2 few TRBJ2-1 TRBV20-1 TGCAGTGCCCCACCAGCGGGGAGGGAGAATGAGCAGTTCTTC CSAPPAGRENEQFF
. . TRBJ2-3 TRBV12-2 TGTGCAAGTCGCTCGCTCGAAGTTCCGGGAGCCACAGATACGCAGTATTTT CASRSLEVPGATDTQYF
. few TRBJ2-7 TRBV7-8 TGTGCCAGCAGCACACGGGTTTCCTACGAGCAGTACTTC CASSTRVSYEQYF
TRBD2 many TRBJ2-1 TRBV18 TGTGCCAGCTCACCCGAGACCGGGACTAGCGGGGTCGAGTTCTTC CASSPETGTSGVEFF
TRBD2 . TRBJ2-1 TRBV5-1 TGCGCCAGCAGCTTTAGGTCTAGCGGGGCCTACAATGAGCAGTTCTTC CASSFRSSGAYNEQFF
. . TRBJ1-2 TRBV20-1 TGCAGTGCTAGAGATCGGGTCGAGACAGTGAGTCGAGGGTACTATGGCTACACCTTC CSARDRVETVSRGYYGYTF
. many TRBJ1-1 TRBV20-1 TGCAGTGCTAGTGGACGGTTGAACACTGAAGCTTTCTTT CSASGRLNTEAFF
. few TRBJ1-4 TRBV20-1 TGCAGTGCTTCCCAGGGCAGTACAGACGAAAAACTGTTTTTT CSASQGSTDEKLFF
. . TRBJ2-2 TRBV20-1 TGCAGTGCTAGTAAGGCATCAGCCGGGGAGCTGTTTTTT CSASKASAGELFF